The table lists the clone carrying this T cell receptor beta chain with a few counts. This sample was included in a study of shared clonotypes between healthy human individuals. Produced via immunoSEQ multiplex PCR; TCRdb's table is partial and in-frame only. Among hundreds of thousands of clones listed, approximately 79% were seen once. Germline values: CDR1 LNHDA, CDR2 SQIVND (reference sequence). The CDR3 spans 14 residues. The junction had 6 bases not matched to a gene; V was cut back by 7 bases and J by 2 bases. The chain couples TRBV19 to TRBJ2-3, with 7 bases identical to TRBD2. This TCR was recovered from a woman aged 25-40 years in good health. Sequences were obtained from memory CD4+ T cells sorted from blood. Subset defined: CD45RA-negative fraction. The CDR3 coding sequence is TGTGCCAGTAAGGCCGCGGGAGTCACAGATACGCAGTATTTT. Translating it yields CASKAAGVTDTQYF.